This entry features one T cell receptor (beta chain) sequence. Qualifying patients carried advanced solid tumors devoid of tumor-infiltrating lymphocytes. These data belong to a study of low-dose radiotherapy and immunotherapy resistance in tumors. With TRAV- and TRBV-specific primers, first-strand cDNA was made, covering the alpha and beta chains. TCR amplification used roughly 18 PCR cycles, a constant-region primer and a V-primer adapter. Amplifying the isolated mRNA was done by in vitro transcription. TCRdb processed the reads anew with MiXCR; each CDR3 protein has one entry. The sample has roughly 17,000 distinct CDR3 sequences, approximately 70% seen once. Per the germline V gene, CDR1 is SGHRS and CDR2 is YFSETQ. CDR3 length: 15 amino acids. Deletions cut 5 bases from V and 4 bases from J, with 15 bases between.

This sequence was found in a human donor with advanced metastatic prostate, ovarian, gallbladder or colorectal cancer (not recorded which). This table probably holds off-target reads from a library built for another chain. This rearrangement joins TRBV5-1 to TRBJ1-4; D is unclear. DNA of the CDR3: TGCGCCAGCAGAGCTGTGGAGAAGAATAATGAAAAACTGTTTTTT. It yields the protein CASRAVEKNNEKLFF.